The 19 T cell receptor beta chains below were found in one sample sequenced in a study of post-analysis software for immune sequencing data. Study findings and constraints: Controls had lower frequencies than patients of a handful of TRBV segments, which included TRBV5-6, TRBV5-1 and TRBV20-1.

Included in the TCR beta cDNA libraries were unique molecular identifiers. MiXCR, run by TCRdb on the PCR reads, gives a single entry per CDR3 protein. In the table there are under 900,000 distinct CDR3 sequences, roughly 58% of which are singletons. These receptors' antigens are unknown. Sequenced sample: blood. Receptors were obtained from a girl aged 5-17 years with multiple sclerosis.

The rearrangement uses TRBV4-2 and TRBJ2-1; a weak D match, TRBD2 (6 bases). Germline CDR1 and CDR2: LGHNA and YNFKEQ. The CDR3 sequence is 13 residues long. The V end lost 3 bases, the J end lost 7 bases, and 10 bases lay between the germline ends. CDR3 region: CASSQDLANEQFF. The DNA of the CDR3 is TGTGCCAGCAGCCAGGATCTAGCGAATGAGCAGTTCTTC.

The chain is built from TRBV7-9 and TRBJ1-1, with 7 positions matching TRBD1. From germline, CDR1 is SEHNR and CDR2 FQNEAQ (reference sequence). J was trimmed by 0 bases and V by 6 bases; bases with no gene match: 7. This CDR3 contains 15 residues. CDR3 nucleotide sequence: TGTGCCAGCAGACCCAAAACAGGGGTGAACACTGAAGCTTTCTTT. Amino acids: CASRPKTGVNTEAFF.

The chain is built from TRBV18 and TRBJ2-1, with 12 nucleotides matching TRBD1. V gave up 0 bases and J gave up 5 bases; unmatched junction bases: 5. This CDR3 contains 17 residues. Germline V gives CDR1 KGHSH, CDR2 LQKENI. As DNA, the CDR3 is TGTGCCAGCTCACCACCGGGCGGGACAGGGGGCAACAATGAGCAGTTCTTC. This codes for CASSPPGGTGGNNEQFF.

The chain uses TRBV20-1 and TRBJ2-1; no definite D call. Germline CDR1 DFQATT, CDR2 SNEGSKA (reference sequence). The length of the CDR3 is 15 residues. V dropped 0 bases and J dropped 1 base, with 10 bases sitting between them. CDR3 in DNA: TGCAGTGCTAGAGATAATCCACTTTCCTACAATGAGCAGTTCTTC. This gives the protein CSARDNPLSYNEQFF.

This clonotype has just a few counts. CDR3 residues: CASSLARLSGWGNEQFF. DNA for the CDR3: TGTGCCAGCAGCTTAGCGCGGCTGTCAGGATGGGGCAATGAGCAGTTCTTC. The chain carries TRBV7-2 and TRBJ2-1; D is undetermined. CDR1 is SGHTA, CDR2 FQGNSA, per germline. V shed 0 bases and J shed 6 bases, with 18 bases lying between them. CDR3 size: 17 residues.

This clonotype has just a few counts. The gene calls are TRBV29-1 and TRBJ2-1, with TRBD2 matching over 16 bases. The V segment lost 5 bases and the J segment 11 bases; nucleotides outside the gene matches: 9. Germline V CDR1 and CDR2: SQVTM, ANQGSEA. The CDR3 is 15 amino acids. DNA of the CDR3: TGCAGCGTTACCCATCCGGGACTAGCGGGAGGGAAGCAGTTCTTC. Translating it yields CSVTHPGLAGGKQFF.

The chain carries TRBV7-9 and TRBJ2-7; D call uncertain. The CDR3 extends over 13 amino acids. Trimming took 5 bases from V and 1 from J, leaving 9 bases between them. Germline V gene lookup returns CDR1 SEHNR and CDR2 FQNEAQ (reference sequence). Written as DNA, the CDR3 is TGTGCCAGCAGCGCCTTGCGATCCTACGAGCAGTACTTC. Protein product: CASSALRSYEQYF.

This clonotype was seen just once. CDR3 region: CASSTPGADGYTF. Here the CDR3 DNA reads TGCGCCAGCAGCACCCCGGGAGCTGATGGCTACACCTTC. This chain connects TRBV4-1 to TRBJ1-2; D is uncertain. The germline V gene has CDR1 MGHRA and CDR2 YSYEKL. The CDR3 consists of 13 residues. Trimming took off 5 bases at V and 6 bases at J, with 13 bases between the two ends.

CDR3 in DNA: TGTGCCAGCAGCGCCGACCCAACGGGCTACGAGCAGTACTTC. This sequence encodes CASSADPTGYEQYF. The chain joins TRBV9 to TRBJ2-7; D gene unclear. The CDR3 extends over 14 amino acids. V was trimmed by 3 bases and J by 3 bases, leaving 13 bases between them. Germline loops: CDR1 SGDLS, CDR2 YYNGEE.

This chain joins TRBV20-1 and TRBJ1-2; TRBD1 matches 9 bases. Germline CDR1 reads DFQATT; CDR2 reads SNEGSKA (reference sequence). V gave up 0 bases and J gave up 7 bases; unmatched junction bases: 6. This CDR3 has 14 amino acids. The CDR3, as DNA: TGCAGTGCTAGAGATCTGAGACAGGGGGTTGGCTACACCTTC. Amino acid sequence: CSARDLRQGVGYTF.

This clonotype was seen a handful of times. The chain links TRBV7-3 to TRBJ2-4; D possibly corresponds to TRBD1 (5 bases). Trimming pared 4 bases from V and 11 bases from J, leaving 21 bases between. This CDR3 is 15 amino acids long. Germline CDR1 and CDR2: SGHTA and FQGTGA. In nucleotides, the CDR3 is TGTGCCAGCAGCTCCGACAGCGCAGGGCCTCGGGTTCAGTACTTC. Translating it yields CASSSDSAGPRVQYF. Looking up the rest from reference TRBV7-3 and TRBJ2-4 gives the full variable domain: GAGVSQTPSNKVTEKGKYVELRCDPISGHTALYWYRQSLGQGPEFLIYFQGTGAADDSGLPNDRFFAVRPEGSVSTLKIQRTERGDSAVYLCASSSDSAGPRVQYFGAGTRLSVL.

The chain couples TRBV5-1 to TRBJ2-3, with 11 bases identical to TRBD2. The trim removed 2 bases at V and 6 bases at J, leaving 11 bases unmatched. Germline V gives CDR1 SGHRS, CDR2 YFSETQ. The CDR3 contains 17 residues. CDR3 in amino acids: CASSFQLGLAGVDTQYF. In DNA, the CDR3 is TGCGCCAGCAGCTTTCAACTCGGACTAGCGGGCGTCGATACGCAGTATTTT.

V and J are TRBV7-9 and TRBJ2-2, with 7 nucleotides matching TRBD1. Germline V gene lookup returns CDR1 SEHNR and CDR2 FQNEAQ (reference sequence). The trim removed 5 bases at V and 2 bases at J, leaving 14 bases unmatched. The CDR3 length is 18 residues. CDR3 in amino acids: CASSPPPRTGVNTGELFF. The CDR3 DNA reads as TGTGCCAGCAGCCCCCCTCCTAGGACAGGTGTTAACACCGGGGAGCTGTTTTTT. The full variable domain, with the rest looked up from reference TRBV7-9 and TRBJ2-2, is DTGVSQNPRHKITKRGQNVTFRCDPISEHNRLYWYRQTLGQGPEFLTYFQNEAQLEKSRLLSDRFSAERPKGSFSTLEIQRTEQGDSAMYLCASSPPPRTGVNTGELFFGEGSRLTVL.

This clonotype was picked up a small number of times. The chain combines TRBV7-9 with TRBJ2-3; D is possibly TRBD1 or TRBD2 (6 bases each). Germline lookup yields CDR1 SEHNR and CDR2 FQNEAQ (reference sequence). The CDR3 totals 15 residues. V gave up 8 bases and J gave up 1 base, with 16 bases separating them. The chain's CDR3 is CASVRGLTGTDTQYF. Here the CDR3 DNA reads TGTGCCAGCGTCCGGGGGCTTACCGGCACAGATACGCAGTATTTT.

V gene TRBV20-1 combines with J gene TRBJ2-1; D is possibly TRBD2 (5 bases). The germline V gene encodes CDR1 DFQATT and CDR2 SNEGSKA (reference sequence). The CDR3 has 13 amino acids. Deletions cut 4 bases from V and 1 base from J, with 8 bases between. The chain's CDR3 is CSATEGSYNEQFF. As DNA, the CDR3 is TGCAGTGCTACCGAGGGATCCTACAATGAGCAGTTCTTC.

Only a few counts were recorded for this clonotype. At one of its ends the junction is not consistent with the germline gene, which may arise from a read error. The chain uses TRBV7-2 and TRBJ2-1; 10 bases line up with TRBD2. Germline V CDR1 and CDR2: SGHTA, FQGNSA. The CDR3 has 15 amino acids. The CDR3: CASSLKREGRNEQFF. In DNA form, the CDR3 reads TGCGCCAGCAGCCTGAAGCGGGAGGGCCGGAATGAGCAGTTCTTC.

This clonotype was counted between two and nine times. The chain combines TRBV3-1 with TRBJ2-2; D is uncertain. The CDR3 is made up of 11 amino acids. CDR1 is LGHDT and CDR2 is YNNKEL in the germline V gene (reference sequence). The germline V and J ends were trimmed by 4 bases and 5 bases, with 2 bases remaining between them. The DNA of the CDR3 is TGTGCCAGCAGCCGGACCGGGGAGCTGTTTTTT. Encoded protein: CASSRTGELFF.

The chain joins TRBV28 to TRBJ2-4, with a weak D call TRBD2 (6 bases). The end of the DNA aligns better with TRBJ2-7, so the J call may be wrong. This CDR3 contains 15 residues. Per the germline V gene, CDR1 is MDHEN and CDR2 is SYDVKM. The CDR3: CASSLTGSYSYEQYF. For the CDR3, the DNA is TGTGCCAGCAGTTTGACCGGGAGTTACTCCTACGAGCAGTACTTC.

This clonotype has at least ten counts. This chain joins TRBV29-1 and TRBJ2-7; D is perhaps TRBD1 or TRBD2 (5 bases each). Trimming pared 3 bases from V and 1 base from J, leaving 7 bases between. The CDR3 is made up of 12 amino acids. Germline V CDR1 and CDR2: SQVTM, ANQGSEA. The CDR3 bases are TGCAGCGTTGAGGGGGATTCCTACGAGCAGTACTTC. This encodes CSVEGDSYEQYF.